The clone carrying this TCR beta chain has just one count. This record belongs to a study of blood T cell repertoires in COVID-19. Whole-study context: Acute-phase and convalescent COVID-19 samples originated in the United States, Italy and Spain.

Clones were sequenced by immunoSEQ multiplex PCR, and TCRdb holds only the in-frame ones, with some missing. This table holds 40,000 to 50,000 clones, 81% found once. V was clipped by 4 bases and J by 8 bases, with 14 bases between them. CDR1 is MNHEY, CDR2 SVGAGI, per germline. The CDR3 has 14 amino acids. The rearrangement links TRBV6-5 to TRBJ1-4, with D perhaps TRBD1 (5 bases). This receptor was identified in a middle-aged man with active or convalescent COVID-19. Sequencing was carried out using peripheral blood. The CDR3 region is CASSFGGGHEKLFF. DNA of the CDR3: TGTGCCAGCAGTTTCGGGGGGGGTCACGAAAAACTGTTTTTT.